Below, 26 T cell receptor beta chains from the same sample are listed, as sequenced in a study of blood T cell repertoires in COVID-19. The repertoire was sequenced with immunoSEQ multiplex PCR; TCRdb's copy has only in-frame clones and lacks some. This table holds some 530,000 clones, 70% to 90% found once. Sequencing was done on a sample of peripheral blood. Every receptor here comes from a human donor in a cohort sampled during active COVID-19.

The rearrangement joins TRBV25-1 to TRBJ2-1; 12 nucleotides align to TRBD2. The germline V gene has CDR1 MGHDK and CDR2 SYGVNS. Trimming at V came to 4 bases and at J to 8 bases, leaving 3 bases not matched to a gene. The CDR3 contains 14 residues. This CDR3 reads CASSGTSGIYEQFF. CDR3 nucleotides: TGTGCCAGCAGTGGGACTAGCGGGATCTATGAGCAGTTCTTC.

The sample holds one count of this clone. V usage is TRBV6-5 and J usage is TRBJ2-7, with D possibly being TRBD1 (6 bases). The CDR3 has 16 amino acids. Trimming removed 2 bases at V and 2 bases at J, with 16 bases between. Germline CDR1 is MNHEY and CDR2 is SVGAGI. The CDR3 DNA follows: TGTGCCAGCAGTTACGCTCCAGGGTCAGGGGCCTACGAGCAGTACTTC. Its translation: CASSYAPGSGAYEQYF.

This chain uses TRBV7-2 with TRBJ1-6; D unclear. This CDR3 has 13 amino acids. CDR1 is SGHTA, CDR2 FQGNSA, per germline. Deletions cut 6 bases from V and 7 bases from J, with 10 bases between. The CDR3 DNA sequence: TGTGCCAGCAGTCCAGGTCGAAATTCACCCCTCCACTTT. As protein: CASSPGRNSPLHF.

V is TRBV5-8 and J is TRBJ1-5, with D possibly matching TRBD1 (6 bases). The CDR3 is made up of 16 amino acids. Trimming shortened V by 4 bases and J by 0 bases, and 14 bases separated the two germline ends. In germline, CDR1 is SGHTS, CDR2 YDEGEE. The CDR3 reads CASSERQDLSNQPQHF. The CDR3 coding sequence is TGTGCCAGCAGCGAGAGACAGGACCTTAGCAATCAGCCCCAGCATTTT.

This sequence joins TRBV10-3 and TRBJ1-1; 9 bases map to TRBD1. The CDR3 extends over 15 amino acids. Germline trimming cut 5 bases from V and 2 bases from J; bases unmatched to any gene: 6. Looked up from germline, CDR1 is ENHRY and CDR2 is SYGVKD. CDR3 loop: CAISPRTGVNTEAFF. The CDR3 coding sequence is TGTGCCATCAGTCCCCGGACAGGGGTTAACACTGAAGCTTTCTTT.

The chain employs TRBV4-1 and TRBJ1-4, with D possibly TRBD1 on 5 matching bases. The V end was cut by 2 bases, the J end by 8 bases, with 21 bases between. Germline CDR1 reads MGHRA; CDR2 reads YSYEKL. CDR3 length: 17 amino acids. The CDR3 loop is CASSQSKERQGWEKLFF. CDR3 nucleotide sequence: TGCGCCAGCAGCCAATCTAAGGAAAGGCAGGGTTGGGAAAAACTGTTTTTT.

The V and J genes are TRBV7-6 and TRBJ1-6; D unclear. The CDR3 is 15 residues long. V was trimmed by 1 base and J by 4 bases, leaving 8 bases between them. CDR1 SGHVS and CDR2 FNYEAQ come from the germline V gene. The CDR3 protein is CASSLVRGYNSPLHF. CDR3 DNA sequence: TGTGCCAGCAGCTTAGTGAGAGGATATAATTCACCCCTCCACTTT.

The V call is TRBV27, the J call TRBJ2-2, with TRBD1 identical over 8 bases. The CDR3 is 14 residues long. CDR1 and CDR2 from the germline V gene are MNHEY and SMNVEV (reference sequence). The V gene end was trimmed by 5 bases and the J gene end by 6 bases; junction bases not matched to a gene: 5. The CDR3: CASSPRGQAGELFF. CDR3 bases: TGTGCCAGCAGTCCCAGGGGACAGGCCGGGGAGCTGTTTTTT.

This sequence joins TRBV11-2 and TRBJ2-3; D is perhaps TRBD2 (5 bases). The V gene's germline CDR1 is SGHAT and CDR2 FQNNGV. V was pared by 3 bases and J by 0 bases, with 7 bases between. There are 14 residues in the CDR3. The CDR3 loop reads CASSFRGSTDTQYF. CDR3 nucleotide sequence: TGTGCCAGCAGCTTTCGGGGAAGCACAGATACGCAGTATTTT.

In DNA form, the CDR3 reads TGTGCCAGCAGCCGGCGACAGGGGGCTCACAATGGCTACACCTTC. The encoded protein is CASSRRQGAHNGYTF. The chain employs TRBV5-4 and TRBJ1-2; 10 bases match TRBD1. This CDR3 is built from 15 residues. The V gene's germline CDR1 is SGHNT and CDR2 YYREEE (reference sequence). Unmatched junction bases numbered 9, after V lost 4 bases and J lost 6 bases.

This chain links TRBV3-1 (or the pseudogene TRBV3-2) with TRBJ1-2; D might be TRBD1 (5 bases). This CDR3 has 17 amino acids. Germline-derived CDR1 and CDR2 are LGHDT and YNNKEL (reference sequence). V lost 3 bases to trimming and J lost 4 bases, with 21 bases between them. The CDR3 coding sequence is TGTGCCAGCAGCCATTCCTCTAGGGGTCTTAAGGGCTATGGCTACACCTTC. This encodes CASSHSSRGLKGYGYTF.

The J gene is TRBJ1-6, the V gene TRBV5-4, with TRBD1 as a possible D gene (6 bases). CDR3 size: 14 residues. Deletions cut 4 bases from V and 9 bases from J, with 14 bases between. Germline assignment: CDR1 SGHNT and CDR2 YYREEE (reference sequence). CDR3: CASSTWGGGSPLHF. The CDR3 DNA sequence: TGTGCCAGCAGCACCTGGGGGGGCGGTTCACCCCTCCACTTT.

CDR3 sequence: CSVGGLPNTEAFF. CDR3 sequence (DNA): TGCAGCGTCGGGGGTCTACCGAACACTGAAGCTTTCTTT. This chain uses TRBV29-1 with TRBJ1-1, with D perhaps TRBD1 (5 bases). CDR1 SQVTM and CDR2 ANQGSEA come from the germline V gene. CDR3 length equals 13 residues. V was pared by 6 bases and J by 1 base, with 12 bases between.

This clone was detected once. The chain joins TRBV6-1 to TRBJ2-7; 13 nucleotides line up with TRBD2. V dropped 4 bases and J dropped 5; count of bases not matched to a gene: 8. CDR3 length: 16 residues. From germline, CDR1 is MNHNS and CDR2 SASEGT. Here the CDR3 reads CASSGLLAGGFDEQYF. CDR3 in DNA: TGTGCCAGCAGTGGGTTACTAGCGGGAGGGTTCGACGAGCAGTACTTC.

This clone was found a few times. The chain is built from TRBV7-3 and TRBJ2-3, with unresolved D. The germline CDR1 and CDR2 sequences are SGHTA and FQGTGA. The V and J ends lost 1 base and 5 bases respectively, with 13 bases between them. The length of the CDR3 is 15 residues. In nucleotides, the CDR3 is TGTGCCAGCAGCTTAAACCCAGGCGCGATAGATACGCAGTATTTT. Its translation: CASSLNPGAIDTQYF.

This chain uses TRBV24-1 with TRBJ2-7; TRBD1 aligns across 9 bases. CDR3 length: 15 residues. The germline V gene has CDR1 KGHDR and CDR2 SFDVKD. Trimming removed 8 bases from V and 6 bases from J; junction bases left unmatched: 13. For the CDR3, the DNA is TGTGCCACCAACCCCACCGGGACAGGGATCTGCGAGCAGTACTTC. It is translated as CATNPTGTGICEQYF.

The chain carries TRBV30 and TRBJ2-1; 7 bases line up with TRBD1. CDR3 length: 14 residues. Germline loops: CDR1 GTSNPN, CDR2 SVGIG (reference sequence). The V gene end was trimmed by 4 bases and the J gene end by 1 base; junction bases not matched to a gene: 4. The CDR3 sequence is CAWTTGVSYNEQFF. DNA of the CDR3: TGTGCCTGGACCACAGGGGTGTCCTACAATGAGCAGTTCTTC.

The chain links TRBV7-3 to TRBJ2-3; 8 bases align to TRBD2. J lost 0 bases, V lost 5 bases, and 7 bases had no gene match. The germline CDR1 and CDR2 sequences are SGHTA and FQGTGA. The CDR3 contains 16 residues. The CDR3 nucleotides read TGTGCCAGCAGCCCCCCCCCTAGCGGGAGCACAGATACGCAGTATTTT. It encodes CASSPPPSGSTDTQYF.

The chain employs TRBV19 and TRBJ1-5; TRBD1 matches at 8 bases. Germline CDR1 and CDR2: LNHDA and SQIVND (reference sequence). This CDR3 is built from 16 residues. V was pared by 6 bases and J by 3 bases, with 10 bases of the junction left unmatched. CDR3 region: CASRREGTGINQPQHF. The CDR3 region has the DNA TGTGCCAGTAGGAGGGAGGGGACAGGCATCAATCAGCCCCAGCATTTT. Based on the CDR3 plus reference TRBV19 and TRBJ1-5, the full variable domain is DGGITQSPKYLFRKEGQNVTLSCEQNLNHDAMYWYRQDPGQGLRLIYYSQIVNDFQKGDIAEGYSVSREKKESFPLTVTSAQKNPTAFYLCASRREGTGINQPQHFGDGTRLSIL.

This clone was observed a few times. The CDR3 DNA reads TGTGCCTGGAGTGACCAAACAGGGGACCAAGGTTGGGAGCAGTACTTC. Encoded protein: CAWSDQTGDQGWEQYF. The genes are TRBV30 and TRBJ2-7; 7 bases match TRBD1. CDR3 length equals 16 residues. The trim removed 1 base at V and 7 bases at J, leaving 16 bases unmatched. Germline lookup yields CDR1 GTSNPN and CDR2 SVGIG (reference sequence).

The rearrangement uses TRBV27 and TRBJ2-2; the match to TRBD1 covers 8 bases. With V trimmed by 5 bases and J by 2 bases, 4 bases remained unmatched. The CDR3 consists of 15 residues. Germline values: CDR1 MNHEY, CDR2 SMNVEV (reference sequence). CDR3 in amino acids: CASSRTGYNTGELFF. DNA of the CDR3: TGTGCCAGCAGTCGGACAGGGTACAACACCGGGGAGCTGTTTTTT.

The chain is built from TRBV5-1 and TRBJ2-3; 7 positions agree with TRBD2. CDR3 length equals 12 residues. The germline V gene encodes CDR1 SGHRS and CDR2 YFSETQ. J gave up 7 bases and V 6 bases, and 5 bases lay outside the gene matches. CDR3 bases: TGCGCCAGCACCCGGGACTACAATACGCAGTATTTT. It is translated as CASTRDYNTQYF.

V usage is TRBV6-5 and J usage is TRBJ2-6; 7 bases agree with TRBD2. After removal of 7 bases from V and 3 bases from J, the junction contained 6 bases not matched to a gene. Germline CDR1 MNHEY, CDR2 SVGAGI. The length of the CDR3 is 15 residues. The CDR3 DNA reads TGTGCCAGCACCGGCGGGGGATATGGGGCCAACGTCCTGACTTTC. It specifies CASTGGGYGANVLTF.

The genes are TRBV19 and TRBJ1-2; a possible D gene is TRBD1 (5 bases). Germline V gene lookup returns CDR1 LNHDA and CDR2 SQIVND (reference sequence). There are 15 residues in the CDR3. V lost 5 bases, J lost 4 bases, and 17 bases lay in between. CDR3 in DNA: TGTGCCAGTAGTCTCGACGCGGGGGAAATCTATGGCTACACCTTC. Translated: CASSLDAGEIYGYTF.

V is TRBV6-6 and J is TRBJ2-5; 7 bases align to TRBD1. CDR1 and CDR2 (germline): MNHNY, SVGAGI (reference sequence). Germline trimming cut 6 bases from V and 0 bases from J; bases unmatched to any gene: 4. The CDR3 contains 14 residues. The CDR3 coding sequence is TGTGCCAGCAGCGCGACAGGGTACCAAGAGACCCAGTACTTC. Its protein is CASSATGYQETQYF.

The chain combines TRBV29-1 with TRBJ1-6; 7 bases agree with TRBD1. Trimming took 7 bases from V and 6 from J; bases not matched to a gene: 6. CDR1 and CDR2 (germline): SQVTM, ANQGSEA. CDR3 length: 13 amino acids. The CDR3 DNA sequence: TGCAGCGCAAGACAGGGACTTAATTCACCCCTCCACTTT. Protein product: CSARQGLNSPLHF. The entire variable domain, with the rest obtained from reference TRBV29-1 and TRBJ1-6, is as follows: SAVISQKPSRDICQRGTSLTIQCQVDSQVTMMFWYRQQPGQSLTLIATANQGSEATYESGFVIDKFPISRPNLTFSTLTVSNMSPEDSSIYLCSARQGLNSPLHFGNGTRLTVT.